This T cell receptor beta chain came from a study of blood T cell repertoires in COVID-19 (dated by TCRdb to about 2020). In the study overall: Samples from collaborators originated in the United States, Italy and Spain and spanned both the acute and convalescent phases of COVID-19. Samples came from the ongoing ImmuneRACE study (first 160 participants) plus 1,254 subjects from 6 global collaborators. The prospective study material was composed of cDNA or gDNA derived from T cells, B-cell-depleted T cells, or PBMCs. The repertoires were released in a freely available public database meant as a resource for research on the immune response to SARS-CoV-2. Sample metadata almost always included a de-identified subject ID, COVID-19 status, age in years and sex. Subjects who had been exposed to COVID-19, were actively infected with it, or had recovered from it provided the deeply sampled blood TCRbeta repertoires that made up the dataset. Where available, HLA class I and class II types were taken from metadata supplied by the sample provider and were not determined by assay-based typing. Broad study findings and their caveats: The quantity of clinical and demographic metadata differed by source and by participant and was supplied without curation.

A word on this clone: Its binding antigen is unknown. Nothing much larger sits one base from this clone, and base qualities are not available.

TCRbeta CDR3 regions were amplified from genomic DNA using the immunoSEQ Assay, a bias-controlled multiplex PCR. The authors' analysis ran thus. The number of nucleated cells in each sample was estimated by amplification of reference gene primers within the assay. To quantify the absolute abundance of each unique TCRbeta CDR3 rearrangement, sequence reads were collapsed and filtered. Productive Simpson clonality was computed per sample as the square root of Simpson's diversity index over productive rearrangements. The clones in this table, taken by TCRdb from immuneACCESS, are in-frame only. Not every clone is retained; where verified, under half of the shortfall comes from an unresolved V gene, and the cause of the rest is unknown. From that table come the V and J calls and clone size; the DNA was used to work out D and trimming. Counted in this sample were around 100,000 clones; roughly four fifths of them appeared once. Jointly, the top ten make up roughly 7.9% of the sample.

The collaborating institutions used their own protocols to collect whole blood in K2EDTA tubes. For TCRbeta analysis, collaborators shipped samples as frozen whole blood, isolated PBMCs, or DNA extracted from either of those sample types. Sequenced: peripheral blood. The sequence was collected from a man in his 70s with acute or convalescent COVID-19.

DNA sequence: TGTGCCAGCAGCTTGGACAGGGAAAGACGGAACACCATATATTTT. Translated, it gives CASSLDRERRNTIYF. Recombination joined TRBV2 with TRBJ1-3, with 8 bases aligning to TRBD1. V is pruned by 6 bases and J by 7 bases, leaving 11 bases of the junction without a gene match. The germline V gene gives CDR1 as SNHLY and CDR2 as FYNNEI. Counted from cysteine to phenylalanine, this CDR3 has 15 amino acids. CDR3 DNA only is kept here, 45 bases in frame from base 1.